These 6 T cell receptor beta chains were all obtained from the same sample, sequenced in a study of CD8 T cells in ankylosing spondylitis. TCRdb passed the 5' RACE reads through MiXCR, listing each CDR3 protein once. This sample yields fewer than 180,000 distinct CDR3 sequences, of which approximately 48% are seen a single time; 13% to 15% belongs to the top ten. Specimen: synovial fluid, either unsorted or a sorted T cell fraction (not recorded which). These receptors were collected from a male donor with ankylosing spondylitis.

This chain's CDR3 is CASSESVGGPYNEQFF. CDR3 bases: TGCGCCAGCAGTGAGTCGGTGGGGGGGCCCTACAATGAGCAGTTCTTC. The chain carries TRBV10-1 and TRBJ2-1, with D possibly TRBD2 on 7 matching bases. Trimming took off 0 bases at V and 2 bases at J, with 11 bases between the two ends. Germline CDR1 reads WNHNN; CDR2 reads SYGVQD (reference sequence). The CDR3 length is 16 residues.

This clonotype has only a few counts. This sequence joins TRBV5-1 and TRBJ2-7; TRBD1 is a possible D gene (5 bases). There are 19 residues in the CDR3. V was clipped by 1 base and J by 0 bases, with 23 bases between them. CDR1 is SGHRS and CDR2 is YFSETQ in the germline V gene. The CDR3 here is CASSLFVIDLQGRSYEQYF. CDR3 nucleotide sequence: TGCGCCAGCAGCTTGTTCGTTATCGACCTCCAGGGTCGCTCCTACGAGCAGTACTTC.

This clonotype was counted at least ten times. The CDR3 coding sequence is TGTGCCAGCAGCTCCCTCAGCAACACTGAAGCTTTCTTT. It encodes CASSSLSNTEAFF. This chain joins TRBV7-9 and TRBJ1-1; D is unclear. This CDR3 is 13 amino acids long. V lost 4 bases, J lost 2 bases, and 8 bases lay in between. Germline V gene lookup returns CDR1 SEHNR and CDR2 FQNEAQ (reference sequence).

The rearrangement joins TRBV7-6 to TRBJ1-1, with unresolved D. The CDR3 extends over 16 amino acids. The germline CDR1 and CDR2 sequences are SGHVS and FNYEAQ. The V end lost 5 bases, the J end lost 1 base, and 17 bases lay between the germline ends. The CDR3 coding sequence is TGTGCCAGCAGCCACGGTCGGGCAGGATCGAACACTGAAGCTTTCTTT. It encodes CASSHGRAGSNTEAFF.

This chain joins TRBV6-4 and TRBJ2-1, with a possible D match to TRBD2 (6 bases). Looked up from germline, CDR1 is MRHNA and CDR2 is SNTAGT. This CDR3 is built from 15 residues. Trimming pared 6 bases from V and 4 bases from J, leaving 16 bases between. DNA of the CDR3: TGTGCCAGCAGCCCCTGGGCGGGACCTTACAATGAGCAGTTCTTC. This translates into CASSPWAGPYNEQFF.

This clonotype was observed a few times. The rearrangement uses TRBV6-1 and TRBJ1-1, with 8 positions matching TRBD1. The CDR3 has 14 residues. The J segment lost 4 bases and the V segment lost 6 bases, leaving 7 bases of the junction unmatched. The germline V gene has CDR1 MNHNS and CDR2 SASEGT. The CDR3 bases are TGTGCCAGCAGCTTGACAGGGGTGAGCACTGAAGCTTTCTTT. It codes for CASSLTGVSTEAFF.